The clone carrying this T cell receptor beta chain was picked up many times. Its antigen is not identified. TCRdb reprocessed the 5' RACE reads via MiXCR and lists one record per CDR3 protein. The repertoire consists of about 64,000 distinct CDR3 sequences, with around 6.5% occurring once and the leading ten covering around 5.3%. The entry originates in a study of CD8 T cells in ankylosing spondylitis. Overall study findings and caveats: Some of these motif variants have turned up before, in reports on reactive arthritis synovial fluid and blood. CD8+ by phenotype, disease-linked clones were relatively rare in peripheral blood. Characteristic of ankylosing spondylitis blood, it appeared, was a TCR beta motif comprising fewer than 10 highly homologous variants. Reports say disease-linked clones showed up significantly more in matched ankylosing spondylitis synovial fluid.

The germline V and J ends were trimmed by 0 bases and 0 bases, with 6 bases remaining between them. Germline V gene data show CDR1 as ENHRY and CDR2 as SYGVKD. This CDR3 region has 16 residues. Specimen: synovial fluid, either unsorted or a sorted T cell fraction (not recorded which). The origin of this receptor is a male donor with ankylosing spondylitis. The V and J genes are TRBV10-3 and TRBJ2-6; possibly TRBD1 or TRBD2 for D (5 bases each). CDR3 protein: CAISESGTSGANVLTF. For the CDR3, the DNA is TGTGCCATCAGTGAGTCTGGGACCTCTGGGGCCAACGTCCTGACTTTC.